Listed below are T cell receptor beta chains from one sample, sequenced in a study of cytotoxic CD8 clonotypes in ibrutinib-treated CLL. Here immunoSEQ multiplex PCR was the method, and the copy in TCRdb shows in-frame clones only, minus some. The sample includes about 18,000 clones, approximately 80% seen only once; the top ten take 15% to 20%. The material was PBMCs, obtained before ibrutinib treatment. These receptors all come from a human donor with chronic lymphocytic leukemia. Both conserved end residues are trimmed from each CDR3.

v_call,j_call,cdr3_aa
TRBV5-8,TRBJ1-5,ASSTGRTSNQPQH
TRBV14,TRBJ1-2,ASSQDRDIGGYT
TRBV15,TRBJ2-1,ATSDSHGGQF
TRBV7-3,TRBJ2-5,ASSALAGGEGTQY
TRBV9,TRBJ2-1,ASSVLGSSYNEQF
TRBV27,TRBJ1-5,ASRGEGNSNQPQH
TRBV5-1,TRBJ2-3,ASSLSLAGGPVSTDTQY
TRBV10-3,TRBJ2-7,AISVPGTGGLKQY
TRBV7-2,TRBJ2-7,ASSPFRAGGGEQY
TRBV5-1,TRBJ2-1,ASSSGLLAGAYNEQF
TRBV27,TRBJ2-5,ASSFAGQQETQY
TRBV15,TRBJ2-5,ATSGDQAGAGETQY
TRBV9,TRBJ1-3,ASSVDRRGSGNTIY
TRBV11-2,TRBJ2-3,ASSSVFEREWDTQY
TRBV11-3,TRBJ2-7,ASSPGTSGVYEQY
TRBV18,TRBJ1-3,ASSPPGDFSGNTIY
TRBV27,TRBJ1-1,ASSKPGQLPNTEAF
TRBV11-2,TRBJ1-2,ASSLVQGAQRGYT
TRBV5-4,TRBJ2-5,ASSSKDSFQETQY
TRBV19,TRBJ1-1,ASRRRDPNTEAF
TRBV27,TRBJ2-7,ASSLVDNSYEQY
TRBV29-1,TRBJ2-7,SVEFTGGPYEQY
TRBV2,TRBJ2-7,ASSEFRASAEQY
TRBV5-4,TRBJ2-2,ASRTQGRGTRTGELF
TRBV6-5,TRBJ2-2,ASKTSTGELF
TRBV19,TRBJ2-7,ASSPRLAGKGNYEQY
TRBV28,TRBJ2-7,ASSLFLYPHYEQY
TRBV2,TRBJ2-7,ASSEDRVAGGHTYEQY
TRBV18,TRBJ1-1,ASSPVGEMNTEAF
TRBV29-1,TRBJ1-1,SARWAGTEAF
TRBV28,TRBJ2-3,ASSFMGDTQY
TRBV7-2,TRBJ1-1,ASSSRTGRGNTEAF
TRBV28,TRBJ2-7,ASSLGNYEQY
TRBV7-9,TRBJ1-2,ASSGGRISYGYT
TRBV5-1,TRBJ1-2,ASARVGTPFYGYT
TRBV27,TRBJ2-7,ASSQGGTYEQY
TRBV27,TRBJ2-7,ASSPWTGYEQY
TRBV6-5,TRBJ2-3,ASSYADTQY
TRBV27,TRBJ2-5,ASSLSPGGETQY
TRBV27,TRBJ2-7,ASMGGASYEQY
TRBV14,TRBJ2-7,ASRLGGSYEQY
TRBV19,TRBJ2-7,ASGSGYEQY
TRBV19,TRBJ1-2,ASSIPMGSNYGYT
TRBV11-1,TRBJ1-4,ASSSTGQGNEKLF
TRBV19,TRBJ2-7,ASSIAGRGTYEQY
TRBV19,TRBJ2-7,ASSRGYEQY
TRBV9,TRBJ1-2,ASSVDLYQRVDGYT
TRBV7-8,TRBJ2-7,ASSLSPKSSYEQY
TRBV21-1,TRBJ2-1,ASSKGGDCSYNEQF
TRBV11-2,TRBJ2-1,ASSVGTTRYNEQF